A selection of T cell receptor beta chains follows, all from one sample in a study of cytomegalovirus exposure and HLA in healthy donors. Generated by immunoSEQ multiplex PCR, the TCRdb table keeps only in-frame clones and is missing some. Recorded here are some 28,000 clones; the top ten clones represent roughly 0.7%. The sample consisted of PBMCs. These receptors all stem from a young man in good health and CMV-seronegative. The CDR3 runs from the conserved cysteine through the conserved F or W. The D gene is left open where the match is weak.

.	TRBV6-4	TRBJ2-2	CASSDSYNTGELFF	TGTGCCAGCAGTGACTCCTATAACACCGGGGAGCTGTTTTTT
.	TRBV18	TRBJ2-3	CASSLTSTDTQYF	TGTGCCAGCTCCTTAACTTCCACAGATACGCAGTATTTT
TRBD1	TRBV9	TRBJ2-2	CASSPRQGTNTGELFF	TGTGCCAGCAGCCCCCGACAGGGGACGAACACCGGGGAGCTGTTTTTT
.	TRBV5-5	TRBJ1-2	CASSPTEVNRASNYGYTF	TGTGCCAGCAGCCCAACGGAGGTTAACAGAGCTTCTAACTATGGCTACACCTTC
TRBD2	TRBV6-1	TRBJ2-7	CALGTSGSVNEQYF	TGTGCCCTCGGGACTAGCGGGAGTGTGAACGAGCAGTACTTC
.	TRBV6-1	TRBJ1-2	CASTRREVNYGYTF	TGTGCCAGCACCCGCCGGGAGGTCAACTATGGCTACACCTTC
.	TRBV6-1	TRBJ2-3	CASREHTDTQYF	TGTGCCAGCAGAGAACACACAGATACGCAGTATTTT
TRBD1	TRBV2	TRBJ2-5	CASSGGDRGKTQYF	TGTGCCAGCAGTGGGGGCGACAGGGGGAAGACCCAGTACTTC
TRBD1	TRBV7-3	TRBJ1-5	CASSLSLGQGNQPQHF	TGTGCCAGCAGCTTAAGTCTCGGACAGGGCAATCAGCCCCAGCATTTT
.	TRBV27	TRBJ2-1	CASSKDSTGQFF	TGTGCCAGCAGCAAAGACTCGACGGGGCAGTTCTTC
TRBD1	TRBV28	TRBJ2-7	CASSFSGGFPFSYEQYF	TGTGCCAGCAGTTTCTCAGGGGGCTTTCCATTCTCCTACGAGCAGTACTTC
.	TRBV27	TRBJ2-7	CASTRGAYGEQYF	TGTGCCAGCACCAGGGGGGCCTACGGCGAGCAGTACTTC
TRBD2	TRBV10-3	TRBJ2-7	CAISGWTSARYEQYF	TGTGCCATCAGTGGTTGGACTAGCGCCCGCTACGAGCAGTACTTC
TRBD2	TRBV10-3	TRBJ2-1	CAIRATSVDEQFF	TGTGCCATCAGGGCGACTAGCGTGGATGAGCAGTTCTTC
.	TRBV5-4	TRBJ2-7	CASSLLAAPSYEQYF	TGTGCCAGCAGCTTGTTAGCGGCCCCCTCCTACGAGCAGTACTTC
TRBD2	TRBV5-1	TRBJ2-1	CASSLHSGLAVFYNEQFF	TGCGCCAGCAGCTTACATTCAGGACTAGCGGTGTTCTACAATGAGCAGTTCTTC
.	TRBV15	TRBJ2-2	CATSRDNYLQTGELFF	TGTGCCACCAGCAGAGATAACTACCTTCAGACCGGGGAGCTGTTTTTT